This record concerns one T cell receptor beta chain sequence. Its antigen remains unidentified. The source of the sample is a study of cytomegalovirus exposure and HLA in healthy donors. Study background: The Caucasian-associated ancestry cluster held around four fifths of 300 to 500 genotyped donors. Study-level points and caveats: A previous analysis found most TCR beta V segments productive roughly 90% or roughly 30% of the time.

The PCR contained 60 Vbeta and 13 Jbeta primers. Study processing details: Around 80 million unique TCR beta chains, 10 million to 13 million of them shared, were counted by a later analysis. The protocol was immunoSEQ multiplex PCR, while the TCRdb copy is restricted to in-frame clones and leaves out a portion. That table supplies the V and J calls and clone size; D and trimming were determined from the DNA. The table records about 160,000 clones, roughly 73% of them present only once. Trimming cost V 2 bases and J 3 bases; bases outside gene matches: 6. The CDR3 contains 16 residues. Germline V gene data show CDR1 as MGHRA and CDR2 as YSYEKL.

The source of this sequence is a male donor in good health and CMV-seronegative. The chain employs TRBV4-1 and TRBJ1-5, with 8 nucleotides matching TRBD1. Material: PBMCs. CDR3 nucleotides: TGCGCCAGCAGCCAACTCGGACAGGGAGTCAATCAGCCCCAGCATTTT. Protein sequence: CASSQLGQGVNQPQHF.